The clone carrying this TCR beta chain was observed a few times. Its antigen is unidentified. This specimen comes from a study of beta chain features in type 1 diabetes. Study in general: When patients were set against healthy donors, age, gender and cell yields were similar. Regarding the study as a whole: cDNA-based reads could over-represent cells with high TCR expression. Shorter templates might be favored by PCR, and equally so in patients and in controls. A definitive answer on HLA type influencing TCRB rearrangement was not reached here.

cDNA synthesis used the whole RNA isolate, giving expressed TCRB sequences. Profiling relied on immunoSEQ multiplex PCR, and the TCRdb table lists in-frame clones only, not all of them. Here the sample spans 390,000 or so clones, roughly 14% being singletons. Germline V lookup: CDR1 SGHRS, CDR2 YFSETQ. J was trimmed by 7 bases and V by 5 bases; bases with no gene match: 4. The CDR3 is made up of 13 amino acids. The clonotype originates from a man aged 25-45 years in good health. The specimen was naive CD4+ T cells from blood. The rearrangement links TRBV5-1 to TRBJ2-1, with TRBD1 matching 9 bases. The CDR3 sequence is CASRQGAGNEQFF. Written as DNA, the CDR3 is TGCGCCAGCAGACAGGGGGCCGGGAATGAGCAGTTCTTC.